This T cell receptor beta chain was profiled in a study of cytomegalovirus exposure and HLA in healthy donors. Germline V CDR1 and CDR2: SGHVS, FNYEAQ. The CDR3 extends over 14 amino acids. V was clipped by 11 bases and J by 2 bases, with 18 bases between them. The PCR ran on 60 Vbeta and 13 Jbeta primers. The data were produced by immunoSEQ multiplex PCR, yet TCRdb's version contains in-frame clones alone and is incomplete. Recorded here are 30,000 to 35,000 clones; the top ten clones represent about 3.6%. Sequencing was carried out using PBMCs. The origin of this receptor is a woman aged 40 to 50 in good health and CMV-seropositive. The chain joins TRBV7-6 to TRBJ2-5, with D possibly TRBD2 on 7 matching bases. This chain's CDR3 is CAVGRRGGQETQYF. The CDR3 region has the DNA TGTGCCGTCGGAAGAAGGGGGGGTCAAGAGACCCAGTACTTC.